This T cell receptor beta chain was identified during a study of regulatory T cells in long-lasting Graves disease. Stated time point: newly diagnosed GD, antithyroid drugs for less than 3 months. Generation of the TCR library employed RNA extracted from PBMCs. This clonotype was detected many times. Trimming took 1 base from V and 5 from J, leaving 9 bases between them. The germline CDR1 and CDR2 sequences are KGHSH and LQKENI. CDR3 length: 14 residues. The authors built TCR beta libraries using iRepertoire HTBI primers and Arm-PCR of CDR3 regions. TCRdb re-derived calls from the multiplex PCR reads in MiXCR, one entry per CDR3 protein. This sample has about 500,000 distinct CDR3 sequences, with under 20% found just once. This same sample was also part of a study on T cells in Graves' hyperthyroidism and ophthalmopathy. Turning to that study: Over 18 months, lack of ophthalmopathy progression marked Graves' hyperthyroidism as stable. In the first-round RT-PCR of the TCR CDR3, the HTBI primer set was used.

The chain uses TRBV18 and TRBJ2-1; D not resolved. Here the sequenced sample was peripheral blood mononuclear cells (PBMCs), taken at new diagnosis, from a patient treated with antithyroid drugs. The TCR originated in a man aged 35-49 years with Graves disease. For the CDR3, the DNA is TGTGCCAGCTCACCACGGGTCCAGAACAATGAGCAGTTCTTC. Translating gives CASSPRVQNNEQFF.